This is a list of T cell receptor beta chains from one sample in a study of CD8 T cells in ankylosing spondylitis. TCRdb re-called the 5' RACE reads through MiXCR, storing one row per CDR3 protein. The table records fewer than 550,000 distinct CDR3 sequences, about 5.2% of them present only once. Sequencing was performed on blood, either unsorted or a sorted T cell fraction (not recorded which). The origin of the receptors is a male donor with ankylosing spondylitis. CDR3s include the opening cysteine and the closing phenylalanine or tryptophan. The order of the fields is CDR3 protein, J gene, V gene.

CDR3 protein: CSAIGRSETQYF
J gene: TRBJ2-5
V gene: TRBV20-1

CDR3 protein: CASSVGGGTGMSYNEQFF
J gene: TRBJ2-1
V gene: TRBV9

CDR3 protein: CSARVPDRGQNQPQHF
J gene: TRBJ1-5
V gene: TRBV20-1

CDR3 protein: CASSVFRPVNTEAFF
J gene: TRBJ1-1
V gene: TRBV2

CDR3 protein: CASSPDSLRGLGYGYTF
J gene: TRBJ1-2
V gene: TRBV6-1

CDR3 protein: CASSRTPGPGSTDTQYF
J gene: TRBJ2-3
V gene: TRBV5-1

CDR3 protein: CASSLDAQGTEAFF
J gene: TRBJ1-1
V gene: TRBV5-6

CDR3 protein: CASSPVGGMVNTEAFF
J gene: TRBJ1-1
V gene: TRBV3-1

CDR3 protein: CASSLETQGGETQYF
J gene: TRBJ2-5
V gene: TRBV5-1

CDR3 protein: CASSGLALGGTEAFF
J gene: TRBJ1-1
V gene: TRBV4-3

CDR3 protein: CASSLATDYNEQFF
J gene: TRBJ2-1
V gene: TRBV5-1

CDR3 protein: CASRYSGTGNSPLHF
J gene: TRBJ1-6
V gene: TRBV4-3

CDR3 protein: CASSLASGTGYNQPQHF
J gene: TRBJ1-5
V gene: TRBV7-6

CDR3 protein: CASSGIDSNYGYTF
J gene: TRBJ1-2
V gene: TRBV6-1

CDR3 protein: CASSARGRETQYF
J gene: TRBJ2-5
V gene: TRBV11-2

CDR3 protein: CASNPGPGRADTQYF
J gene: TRBJ2-3
V gene: TRBV12-3/TRBV12-4

CDR3 protein: CASSWGGAETQYF
J gene: TRBJ2-5
V gene: TRBV6-5

CDR3 protein: CSVDRGTGWNTEAFF
J gene: TRBJ1-1
V gene: TRBV29-1

CDR3 protein: CASSQVLSGGDTQYF
J gene: TRBJ2-3
V gene: TRBV4-1

CDR3 protein: CASSAMFTGAAYNEQFF
J gene: TRBJ2-1
V gene: TRBV12-3/TRBV12-4

CDR3 protein: CAISERGYEQYF
J gene: TRBJ2-7
V gene: TRBV10-3

CDR3 protein: CASGRDRGYNEQFF
J gene: TRBJ2-1
V gene: TRBV7-8

CDR3 protein: CASSLSYRPGHEQYF
J gene: TRBJ2-7
V gene: TRBV27

CDR3 protein: CSASYSDEQFF
J gene: TRBJ2-1
V gene: TRBV20-1

CDR3 protein: CASSFGGQYEQYF
J gene: TRBJ2-7
V gene: TRBV5-1

CDR3 protein: CASRPGTWDPETQYF
J gene: TRBJ2-5
V gene: TRBV7-9

CDR3 protein: CASSVTSRNTEAFF
J gene: TRBJ1-1
V gene: TRBV9

CDR3 protein: CSASGGSGNTIYF
J gene: TRBJ1-3
V gene: TRBV29-1

CDR3 protein: CASSLAELGSSETQYF
J gene: TRBJ2-5
V gene: TRBV7-2

CDR3 protein: CASSLTGAATNEKLFF
J gene: TRBJ1-4
V gene: TRBV5-6

CDR3 protein: CSVSSGRGFYNEQFF
J gene: TRBJ2-1
V gene: TRBV29-1

CDR3 protein: CASSLATGLVTEAFF
J gene: TRBJ1-1
V gene: TRBV5-1

CDR3 protein: CASSDPTRLASGELFF
J gene: TRBJ2-2
V gene: TRBV11-2

CDR3 protein: CASSLRGLEETQYF
J gene: TRBJ2-5
V gene: TRBV5-1

CDR3 protein: CSVDLGQGDEQYF
J gene: TRBJ2-7
V gene: TRBV29-1

CDR3 protein: CASSDWDRGQADTQYF
J gene: TRBJ2-3
V gene: TRBV6-1

CDR3 protein: CAISTKKGSATYEQYF
J gene: TRBJ2-7
V gene: TRBV10-3

CDR3 protein: CASSFAGGPEMETQYF
J gene: TRBJ2-5
V gene: TRBV27

CDR3 protein: CASSPSQQGTDPEAFF
J gene: TRBJ1-1
V gene: TRBV18

CDR3 protein: CASRTGIYGYTF
J gene: TRBJ1-2
V gene: TRBV6-5

CDR3 protein: CSAIGGHQETQYF
J gene: TRBJ2-5
V gene: TRBV20-1

CDR3 protein: CSARFRDRGANEQFF
J gene: TRBJ2-1
V gene: TRBV20-1

CDR3 protein: CASSYRGLGLGYTF
J gene: TRBJ1-2
V gene: TRBV7-2

CDR3 protein: CASSHQGALRNGELFF
J gene: TRBJ2-2
V gene: TRBV28

CDR3 protein: CASSSNTGDSPSGEQYF
J gene: TRBJ2-7
V gene: TRBV28

CDR3 protein: CASRKVAGTNSPLHF
J gene: TRBJ1-6
V gene: TRBV5-1